This entry concerns a single T cell receptor (beta chain). The data stem from a study of cytomegalovirus exposure and HLA in healthy donors. The PCR had 60 Vbeta and 13 Jbeta primers. The method was immunoSEQ multiplex PCR; TCRdb's version includes in-frame clones alone and lacks a portion of them. The sample records roughly 150,000 clones, approximately 73% being singletons. V lost 0 bases, J lost 9 bases, and 14 bases lay in between. Germline CDR1 SGHAT, CDR2 FQNNGV. The CDR3 is made up of 14 amino acids. The chain has TRBV11-2 and TRBJ1-1; D gene unclear. Sample: PBMCs. This clonotype was sampled from a man aged 25-45 years in good health and CMV-seropositive. DNA for the CDR3: TGTGCCAGCAGCTTAGATTTGGAGGGAACAAAAGCTTTCTTT. This sequence encodes CASSLDLEGTKAFF.